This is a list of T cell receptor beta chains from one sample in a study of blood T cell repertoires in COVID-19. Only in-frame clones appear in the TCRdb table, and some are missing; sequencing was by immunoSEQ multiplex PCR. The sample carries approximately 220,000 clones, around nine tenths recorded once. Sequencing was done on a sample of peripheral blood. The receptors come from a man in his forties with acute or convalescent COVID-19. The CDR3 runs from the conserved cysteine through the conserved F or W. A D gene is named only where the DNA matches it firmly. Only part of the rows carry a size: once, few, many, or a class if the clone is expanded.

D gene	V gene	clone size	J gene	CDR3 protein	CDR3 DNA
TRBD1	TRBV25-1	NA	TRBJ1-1	CASSIGQGAAEAFF	TGTGCCAGCAGTATCGGACAGGGGGCTGCTGAAGCTTTCTTT
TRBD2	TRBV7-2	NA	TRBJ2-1	CASSLGASGFVEQFF	TGTGCCAGCAGCTTAGGGGCTAGCGGGTTTGTGGAGCAGTTCTTC
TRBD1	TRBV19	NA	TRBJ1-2	CASSRRQGAGGYTF	TGTGCCAGTAGCCGAAGACAGGGGGCAGGAGGCTACACCTTC
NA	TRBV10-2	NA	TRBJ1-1	CASSVLAINTEAFF	TGCGCCAGCAGTGTCCTGGCCATTAACACTGAAGCTTTCTTT
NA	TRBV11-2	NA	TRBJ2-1	CASSFFGGTFYNEQFF	TGTGCCAGCAGCTTCTTCGGGGGGACATTTTACAATGAGCAGTTCTTC
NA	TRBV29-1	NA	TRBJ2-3	CSVRWQGTDTQYF	TGCAGCGTTCGTTGGCAGGGCACAGATACGCAGTATTTT
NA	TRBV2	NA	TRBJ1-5	CASSRQSSNQPQHF	TGTGCCAGCAGTAGACAGTCTAGCAATCAGCCCCAGCATTTT
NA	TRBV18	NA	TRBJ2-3	CASSPPNGGEGDTQYF	TGTGCCAGCTCACCCCCCAATGGCGGGGAAGGAGATACGCAGTATTTT
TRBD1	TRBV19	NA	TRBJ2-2	CASSASDRGLNGELFF	TGTGCCAGTAGTGCTTCGGACAGGGGGCTGAACGGGGAGCTGTTTTTT
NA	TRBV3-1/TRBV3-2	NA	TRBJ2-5	CASSQSTGYQETQYF	TGTGCCAGCAGCCAATCTACAGGGTATCAAGAGACCCAGTACTTC
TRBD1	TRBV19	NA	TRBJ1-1	CASSSSGTGVTEAFF	TGTGCCAGTAGTTCCTCCGGGACAGGGGTCACTGAAGCTTTCTTT
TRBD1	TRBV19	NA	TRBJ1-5	CASSIDRVPIPSNQPQHF	TGTGCCAGTAGTATCGACAGGGTCCCAATTCCTAGCAATCAGCCCCAGCATTTT
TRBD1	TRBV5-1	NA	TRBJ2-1	CASSWDRGDNEQFF	TGCGCCAGCAGTTGGGACAGGGGGGACAATGAGCAGTTCTTC
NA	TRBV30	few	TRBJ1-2	CAWKHNYGYTF	TGTGCCTGGAAGCATAATTATGGCTACACCTTC
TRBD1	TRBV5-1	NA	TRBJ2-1	CASSLGAGGTNEQFF	TGCGCCAGCAGCTTAGGGGCAGGGGGCACGAATGAGCAGTTCTTC
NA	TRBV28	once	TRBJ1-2	CASRPQGSDGYTF	TGTGCCAGCAGACCCCAGGGTTCGGATGGCTACACCTTC
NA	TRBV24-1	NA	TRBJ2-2	CATGVDSANTGELFF	TGTGCCACCGGGGTTGACAGCGCGAACACCGGGGAGCTGTTTTTT
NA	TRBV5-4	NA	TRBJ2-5	CASSLAGVETQYF	TGTGCCAGCAGCTTGGCGGGAGTAGAGACCCAGTACTTC
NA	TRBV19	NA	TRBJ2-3	CASNPDYLGTDTQYF	TGTGCCAGTAATCCGGACTACTTGGGCACAGATACGCAGTATTTT
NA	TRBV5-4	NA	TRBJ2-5	CASSFNGRGHKETQYF	TGTGCCAGCAGCTTTAATGGCAGGGGCCACAAGGAGACCCAGTACTTC
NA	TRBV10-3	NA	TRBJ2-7	CAISDLSAYEQYF	TGTGCCATCAGTGACTTGAGCGCCTACGAGCAGTACTTC
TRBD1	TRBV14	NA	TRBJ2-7	CASRPGGTGNEQYF	TGTGCCAGCAGACCCGGGGGGACAGGGAACGAGCAGTACTTC
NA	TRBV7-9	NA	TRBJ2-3	CASSLGVSGHTDTQYF	TGTGCCAGCAGCTTAGGGGTTAGCGGACACACAGATACGCAGTATTTT
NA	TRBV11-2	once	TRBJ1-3	CASSFVWDTATGNTIYF	TGTGCCAGCAGTTTCGTCTGGGACACCGCGACGGGAAACACCATATATTTT
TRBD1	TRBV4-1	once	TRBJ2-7	CASSQRSEGGNLYEQYF	TGCGCCAGCAGCCAAAGGTCAGAAGGGGGCAACCTCTACGAGCAGTACTTC
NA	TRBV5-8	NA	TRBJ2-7	CASSFSPGFNEQYF	TGTGCCAGCAGCTTTTCCCCAGGGTTCAACGAGCAGTACTTC
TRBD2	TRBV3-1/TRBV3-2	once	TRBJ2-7	CASSQVSGGVYEQYF	TGTGCCAGCAGCCAGGTTTCGGGGGGAGTCTACGAGCAGTACTTC
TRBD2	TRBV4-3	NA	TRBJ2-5	CASSLYRGLPGTQYF	TGCGCCAGCAGCCTTTATAGGGGACTACCAGGGACCCAGTACTTC
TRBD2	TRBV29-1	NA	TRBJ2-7	CSGLADSYEQYF	TGCAGCGGACTAGCGGACTCCTACGAGCAGTACTTC
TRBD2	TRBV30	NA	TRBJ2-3	CAWSPLTSGVRTDTQYF	TGTGCCTGGAGCCCCCTGACTAGCGGGGTTCGCACAGATACGCAGTATTTT
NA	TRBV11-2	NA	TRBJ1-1	CASSLGRASPEAFF	TGTGCCAGCAGCTTAGGCAGGGCCTCCCCTGAAGCTTTCTTT
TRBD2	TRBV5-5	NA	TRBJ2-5	CASSLSAGGGRETQYF	TGTGCCAGCAGCTTATCAGCGGGAGGAGGTCGGGAGACCCAGTACTTC
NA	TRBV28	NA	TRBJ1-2	CASSLLPVNYGYTF	TGTGCCAGCAGTTTATTACCGGTCAACTATGGCTACACCTTC
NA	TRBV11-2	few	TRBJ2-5	CASSPGTHPQETQYF	TGTGCCAGCAGCCCCGGGACTCACCCCCAAGAGACCCAGTACTTC
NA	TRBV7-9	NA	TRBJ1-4	CASSQGSSTNEKLFF	TGTGCCAGCAGCCAGGGGTCTTCAACTAATGAAAAACTGTTTTTT
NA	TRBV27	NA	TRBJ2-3	CASREGAPDTQYF	TGTGCCAGCAGGGAAGGGGCCCCAGATACGCAGTATTTT
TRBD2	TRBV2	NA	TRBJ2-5	CASRRGGSIAETQYF	TGTGCCAGCCGGCGCGGGGGTAGTATCGCAGAGACCCAGTACTTC
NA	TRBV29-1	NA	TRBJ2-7	CSAAPRGEYEQYF	TGCAGCGCCGCCCCCAGGGGGGAATACGAGCAGTACTTC
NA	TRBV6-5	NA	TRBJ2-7	CASSYSAQSYEQYF	TGTGCCAGCAGTTACTCGGCACAGTCCTACGAGCAGTACTTC
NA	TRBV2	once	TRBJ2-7	CASSEGGVEQYF	TGTGCCAGCAGTGAAGGGGGAGTCGAGCAGTACTTC
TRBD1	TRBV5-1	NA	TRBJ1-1	CASSLGDRGWDTEAFF	TGCGCCAGCAGCTTGGGGGACAGGGGGTGGGACACTGAAGCTTTCTTT
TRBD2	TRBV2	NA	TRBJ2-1	CASSDALAGGSYNEQFF	TGTGCCAGCAGTGACGCCCTAGCGGGGGGGTCCTACAATGAGCAGTTCTTC
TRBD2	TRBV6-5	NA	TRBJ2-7	CAGRTSGSYEQYF	TGTGCCGGTCGGACTAGCGGCTCCTACGAGCAGTACTTC
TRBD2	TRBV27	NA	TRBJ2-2	CASSFISGRTGELFF	TGTGCCAGCAGTTTCATTAGCGGGAGAACCGGGGAGCTGTTTTTT
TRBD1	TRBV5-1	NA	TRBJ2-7	CASRMGLTGGYEQYF	TGCGCCAGCAGAATGGGGCTGACAGGGGGCTACGAGCAGTACTTC
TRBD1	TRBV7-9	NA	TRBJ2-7	CASSRQGTNYEQYF	TGTGCCAGCAGCCGACAGGGAACCAACTACGAGCAGTACTTC
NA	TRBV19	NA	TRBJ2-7	CASSMGRGRSYEQYF	TGTGCCAGTAGTATGGGCAGGGGAAGGTCCTACGAGCAGTACTTC
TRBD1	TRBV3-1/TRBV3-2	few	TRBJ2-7	CASSQTRDRGYEQYF	TGTGCCAGCAGCCAAACCCGGGACAGGGGTTACGAGCAGTACTTC
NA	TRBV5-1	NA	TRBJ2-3	CASSLAVMSTDTQYF	TGCGCCAGCAGCTTGGCGGTGATGAGCACAGATACGCAGTATTTT
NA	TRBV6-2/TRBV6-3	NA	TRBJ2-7	CASSYLRTPWEQYF	TGTGCCAGCAGTTACTTAAGGACACCCTGGGAGCAGTACTTC
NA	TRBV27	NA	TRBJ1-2	CASSLSPGMAPRRGYTF	TGTGCCAGCAGTTTATCGCCAGGGATGGCTCCTCGGCGTGGCTACACCTTC
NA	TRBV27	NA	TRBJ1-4	CASSLLGVVQEKLFF	TGTGCCAGCAGTTTATTAGGGGTAGTGCAGGAAAAACTGTTTTTT